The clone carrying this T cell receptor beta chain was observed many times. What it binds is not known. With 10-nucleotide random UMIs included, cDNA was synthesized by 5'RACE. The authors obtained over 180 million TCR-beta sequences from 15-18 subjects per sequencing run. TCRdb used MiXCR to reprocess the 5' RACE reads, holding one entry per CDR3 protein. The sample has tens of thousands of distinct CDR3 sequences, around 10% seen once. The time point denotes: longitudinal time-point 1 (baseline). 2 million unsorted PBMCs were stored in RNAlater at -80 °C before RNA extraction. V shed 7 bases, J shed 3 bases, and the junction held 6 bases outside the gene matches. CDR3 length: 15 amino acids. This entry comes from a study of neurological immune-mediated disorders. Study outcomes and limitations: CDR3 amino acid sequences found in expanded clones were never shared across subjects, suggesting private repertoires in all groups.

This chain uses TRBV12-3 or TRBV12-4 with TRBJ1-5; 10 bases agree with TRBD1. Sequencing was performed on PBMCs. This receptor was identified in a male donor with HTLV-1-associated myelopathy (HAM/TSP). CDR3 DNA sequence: TGTGCCAGCATTGACAGGGGGCTGGTCAATCAGCCCCAGCATTTT. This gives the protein CASIDRGLVNQPQHF.